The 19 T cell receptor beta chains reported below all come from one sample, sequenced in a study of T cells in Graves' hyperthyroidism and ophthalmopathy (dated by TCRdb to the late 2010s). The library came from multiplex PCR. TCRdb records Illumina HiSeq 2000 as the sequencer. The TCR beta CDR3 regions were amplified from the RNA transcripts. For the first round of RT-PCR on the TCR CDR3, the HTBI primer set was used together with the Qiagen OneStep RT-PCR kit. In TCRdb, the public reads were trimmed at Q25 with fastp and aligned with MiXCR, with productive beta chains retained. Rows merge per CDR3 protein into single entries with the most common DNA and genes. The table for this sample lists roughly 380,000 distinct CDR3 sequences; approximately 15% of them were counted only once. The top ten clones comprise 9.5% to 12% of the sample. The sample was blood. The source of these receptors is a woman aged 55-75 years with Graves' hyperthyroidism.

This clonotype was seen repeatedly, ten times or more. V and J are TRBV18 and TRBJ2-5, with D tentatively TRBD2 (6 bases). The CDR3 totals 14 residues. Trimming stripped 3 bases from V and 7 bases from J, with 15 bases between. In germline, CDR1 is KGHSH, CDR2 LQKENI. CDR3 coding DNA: TGTGCCAGCTCACCCGACCCGGGAGCGGGGACCCAGTACTTC. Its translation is CASSPDPGAGTQYF.

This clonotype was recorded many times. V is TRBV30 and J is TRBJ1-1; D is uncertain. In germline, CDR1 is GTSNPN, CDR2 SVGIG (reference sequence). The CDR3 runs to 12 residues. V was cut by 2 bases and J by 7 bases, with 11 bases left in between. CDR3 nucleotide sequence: TGTGCCTGGAGTTCGGCTGGTTATGAAGCTTTCTTT. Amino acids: CAWSSAGYEAFF.

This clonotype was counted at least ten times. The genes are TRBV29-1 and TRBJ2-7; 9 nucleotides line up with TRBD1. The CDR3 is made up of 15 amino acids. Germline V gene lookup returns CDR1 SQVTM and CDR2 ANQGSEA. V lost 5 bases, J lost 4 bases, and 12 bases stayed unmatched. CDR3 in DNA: TGCAGCGTTAGCGCCCCACAGGGGGCTGGGTACGAGCAGTACTTC. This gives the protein CSVSAPQGAGYEQYF.

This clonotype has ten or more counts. CDR3 nucleotides: TGCGCCAGCAGACCTACTAGCGGGATCTACGAGCAGTACTTC. Protein sequence: CASRPTSGIYEQYF. The chain recombines TRBV5-1 with TRBJ2-7, with 10 bases matching TRBD2. V lost 5 bases, J lost 3 bases, and 5 bases stayed unmatched. There are 14 residues in the CDR3. Germline V CDR1 and CDR2: SGHRS, YFSETQ.

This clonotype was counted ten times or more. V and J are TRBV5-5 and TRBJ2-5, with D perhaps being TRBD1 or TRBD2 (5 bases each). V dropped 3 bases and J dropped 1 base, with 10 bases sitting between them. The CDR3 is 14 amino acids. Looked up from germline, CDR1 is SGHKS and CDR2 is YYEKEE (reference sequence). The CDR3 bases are TGTGCCAGCAGCTCCTACGGGACCCAAGAGACCCAGTACTTC. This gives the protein CASSSYGTQETQYF. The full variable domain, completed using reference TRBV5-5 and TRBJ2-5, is DAGVTQSPTHLIKTRGQQVTLRCSPISGHKSVSWYQQVLGQGPQFIFQYYEKEERGRGNFPDRFSARQFPNYSSELNVNALLLGDSALYLCASSSYGTQETQYFGPGTRLLVL.

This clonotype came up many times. CDR3 in DNA: TGTGCCAGCGCCCGCGACGGAGCGGGGGATACGCAGTATTTT. This gives the protein CASARDGAGDTQYF. This chain joins TRBV7-8 and TRBJ2-3, with 7 bases lining up with TRBD2. The CDR3 extends over 14 amino acids. V dropped 8 bases and J dropped 6; count of bases not matched to a gene: 11. CDR1 is SGHVS and CDR2 is FQNEAQ in the germline V gene.

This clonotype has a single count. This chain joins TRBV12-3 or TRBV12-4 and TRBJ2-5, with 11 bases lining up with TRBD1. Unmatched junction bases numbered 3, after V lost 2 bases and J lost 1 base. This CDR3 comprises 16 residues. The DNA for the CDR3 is TGTGCCAGCAGTTTATCGGGGACAGGGGGCCAAGAGACCCAGTACTTC. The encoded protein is CASSLSGTGGQETQYF.

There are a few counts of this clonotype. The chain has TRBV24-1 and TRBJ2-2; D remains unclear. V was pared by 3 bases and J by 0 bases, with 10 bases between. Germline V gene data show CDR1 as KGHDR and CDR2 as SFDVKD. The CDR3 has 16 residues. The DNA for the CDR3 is TGTGCCACCAGTGATATACACAGCGCGAACACCGGGGAGCTGTTTTTT. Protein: CATSDIHSANTGELFF.

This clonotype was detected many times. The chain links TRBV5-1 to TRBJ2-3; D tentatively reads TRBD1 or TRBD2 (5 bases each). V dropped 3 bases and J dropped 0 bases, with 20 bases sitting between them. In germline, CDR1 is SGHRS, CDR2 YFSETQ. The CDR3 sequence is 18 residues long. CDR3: CASSWGVRSGTSTDTQYF. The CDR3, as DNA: TGCGCCAGCAGCTGGGGCGTTCGAAGCGGCACTAGCACAGATACGCAGTATTTT.

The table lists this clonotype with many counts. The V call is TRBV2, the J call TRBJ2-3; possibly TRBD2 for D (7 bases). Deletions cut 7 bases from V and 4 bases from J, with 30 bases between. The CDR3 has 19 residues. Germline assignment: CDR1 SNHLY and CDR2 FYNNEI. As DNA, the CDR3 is TGTGCCAGCAAAAAGACAGGAAGACGGGGGCGGGAGAGTTCAGATACGCAGTATTTT. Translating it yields CASKKTGRRGRESSDTQYF.

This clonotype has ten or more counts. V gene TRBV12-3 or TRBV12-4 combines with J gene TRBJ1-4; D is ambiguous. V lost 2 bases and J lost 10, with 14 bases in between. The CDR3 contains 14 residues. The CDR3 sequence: CASSLLRGGGKLFF. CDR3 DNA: TGTGCCAGCAGTTTACTTAGAGGTGGTGGAAAACTGTTTTTT.

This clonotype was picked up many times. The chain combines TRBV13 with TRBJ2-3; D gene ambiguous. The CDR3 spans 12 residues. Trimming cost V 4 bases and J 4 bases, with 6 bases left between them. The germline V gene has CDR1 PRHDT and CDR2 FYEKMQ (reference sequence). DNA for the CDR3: TGTGCCAGCAGCTACTCCCCAGATACGCAGTATTTT. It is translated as CASSYSPDTQYF.

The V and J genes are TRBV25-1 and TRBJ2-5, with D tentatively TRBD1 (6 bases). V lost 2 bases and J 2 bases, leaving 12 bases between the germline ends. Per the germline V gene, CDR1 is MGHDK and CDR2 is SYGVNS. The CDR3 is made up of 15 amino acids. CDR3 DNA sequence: TGTGCCAGCAGTGAACTCGGTACAGGGCAAGAGACCCAGTACTTC. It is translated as CASSELGTGQETQYF.

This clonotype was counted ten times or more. The CDR3 here is CASGLTSVPLVHNEQFF. The CDR3 region has the DNA TGTGCTAGTGGTTTGACTAGCGTGCCACTAGTACACAATGAGCAGTTCTTC. The chain links TRBV12-5 to TRBJ2-1, with 7 bases matching TRBD2. The V segment lost 2 bases and the J segment 5 bases; nucleotides outside the gene matches: 12. The CDR3 covers 17 residues. Germline assignment: CDR1 LGHNT and CDR2 FRNRAP.

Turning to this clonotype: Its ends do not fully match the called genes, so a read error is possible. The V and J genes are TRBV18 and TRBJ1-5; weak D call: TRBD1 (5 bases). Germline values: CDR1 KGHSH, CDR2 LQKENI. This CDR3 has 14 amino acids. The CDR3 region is CASPPGGVNQPQHF. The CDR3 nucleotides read TGTGCCAGCCCACCAGGAGGGGTCAATCAGCCCCAGCATTTT. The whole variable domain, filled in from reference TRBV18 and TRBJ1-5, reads NAGVMQNPRHLVRRRGQEARLRCSPMKGHSHVYWYRQLPEEGLKFMVYLQKENIIDESGMPKERFSAEFPKEGPSILRIQQVVRGDSAAYFCASPPGGVNQPQHFGDGTRLSIL.

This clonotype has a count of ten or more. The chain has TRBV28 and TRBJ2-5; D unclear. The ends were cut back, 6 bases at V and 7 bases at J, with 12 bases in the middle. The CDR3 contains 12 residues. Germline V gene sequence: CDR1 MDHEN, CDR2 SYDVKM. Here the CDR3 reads CASREPGGTQYF. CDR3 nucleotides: TGTGCCAGCAGGGAACCTGGTGGGACCCAGTACTTC.

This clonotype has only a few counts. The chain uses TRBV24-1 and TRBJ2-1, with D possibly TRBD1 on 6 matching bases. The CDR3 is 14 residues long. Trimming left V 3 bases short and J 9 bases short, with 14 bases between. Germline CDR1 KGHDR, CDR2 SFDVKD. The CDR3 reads CATSDMTGPGEQFF. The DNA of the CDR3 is TGTGCCACCAGTGATATGACAGGTCCAGGTGAGCAGTTCTTC.

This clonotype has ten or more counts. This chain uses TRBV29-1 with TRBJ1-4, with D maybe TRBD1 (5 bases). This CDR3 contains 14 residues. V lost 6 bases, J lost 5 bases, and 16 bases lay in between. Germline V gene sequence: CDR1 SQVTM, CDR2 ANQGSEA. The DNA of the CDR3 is TGCAGCGTCGCTCAGGGCCCCTTCAATGAAAAACTGTTTTTT. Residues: CSVAQGPFNEKLFF.

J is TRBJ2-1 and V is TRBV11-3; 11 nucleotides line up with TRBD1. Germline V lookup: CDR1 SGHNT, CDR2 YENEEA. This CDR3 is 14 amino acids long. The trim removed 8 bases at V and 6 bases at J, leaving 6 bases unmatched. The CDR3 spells CASDWGQGGNEQFF. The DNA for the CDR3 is TGTGCCAGCGATTGGGGACAGGGGGGCAATGAGCAGTTCTTC. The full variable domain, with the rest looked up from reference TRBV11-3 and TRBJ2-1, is EAGVVQSPRYKIIEKKQPVAFWCNPISGHNTLYWYLQNLGQGPELLIRYENEEAVDDSQLPKDRFSAERLKGVDSTLKIQPAELGDSAVYLCASDWGQGGNEQFFGPGTRLTVL.